This section outlines one T cell receptor (beta chain) sequence together with its context. The data stem from a study of blood T cell repertoires in COVID-19. Looking at the study overall: Samples came from the United States, Italy and Spain, spanning acute and convalescent COVID-19. T cells, B-cell-depleted T cells, or PBMCs supplied cDNA or gDNA.

Original analysis: Quantification of nucleated cells was approximated via reference gene primer amplification. Clones were sequenced by immunoSEQ multiplex PCR, and TCRdb holds only the in-frame ones, with some missing. Clonal size and the V and J genes are those of that table, whereas D and trimming came from the DNA. The sample records over 70,000 clones, roughly 80% being singletons. The sequencing input was peripheral blood. This TCR derives from a human donor in a cohort sampled during active COVID-19.

CDR3 protein: CASRRGLAEKETQYF. The DNA of the CDR3 is TGTGCCAGCAGGCGCGGACTAGCGGAAAAAGAGACCCAGTACTTC. V and J are TRBV7-2 and TRBJ2-5, with 10 bases fitting TRBD2. The CDR3 runs 15 residues. Germline trimming cut 6 bases from V and 3 bases from J; bases unmatched to any gene: 7. The germline gives CDR1 SGHTA, CDR2 FQGNSA.